These T cell receptor beta chains were read from a single sample in a study of T-cell reconstitution after alpha-beta-depleted transplantation in children. TCRdb reprocessed the PCR reads via MiXCR and lists one record per CDR3 protein. Among about 7,700 distinct CDR3 sequences listed, roughly 13% were seen once. The sequenced sample was PBMCs, mostly from graft donor cells, obtained 60 days after TCRalphabeta/CD19-depleted stem cell transplant. The receptor source for this set is a patient aged 2-10 years who had a stem cell transplant for inherited bone marrow failure, so the T cells may come from the graft donor. Both conserved end residues are part of each CDR3. The order of the fields is D gene, J gene, V gene, clone size, CDR3 DNA, CDR3 protein. D genes are given only for firm matches. Size tells how often a clone was seen (once, few, many) or the class of an expanded clone, and some rows leave it out.

d_call: TRBD2
j_call: TRBJ2-7
v_call: TRBV7-9
clone_size: medium-sized
cdr3_nt: TGTGCCAGCAGCTACCCCTTAGCGGGAGGGCCAGAGGAGCAGTACTTC
cdr3_aa: CASSYPLAGGPEEQYF

d_call: NA
j_call: TRBJ1-1
v_call: TRBV28
clone_size: NA
cdr3_nt: TGTGCCAGCATCCCCGGCCTCGGCTGCGCTGAAGCTTTCTTT
cdr3_aa: CASIPGLGCAEAFF

d_call: NA
j_call: TRBJ1-1
v_call: TRBV7-6
clone_size: many
cdr3_nt: TGTGCCAGCAGCTTAGCTTTGACAGCAAGGGCTGGTGAAGCTTTCTTT
cdr3_aa: CASSLALTARAGEAFF

d_call: NA
j_call: TRBJ1-1
v_call: TRBV20-1
clone_size: NA
cdr3_nt: TGCAGTGCTTCGGGCCTTACTGAAGCTTTCTTT
cdr3_aa: CSASGLTEAFF

d_call: TRBD2
j_call: TRBJ2-3
v_call: TRBV20-1
clone_size: many
cdr3_nt: TGCAGTGCTACAGGACTAGCGCTCACAGATACGCAGTATTTT
cdr3_aa: CSATGLALTDTQYF

d_call: NA
j_call: TRBJ2-5
v_call: TRBV19
clone_size: NA
cdr3_nt: TGTGCCAGTAGTATGGGAGAGACCCAGTACTTC
cdr3_aa: CASSMGETQYF

d_call: TRBD2
j_call: TRBJ2-4
v_call: TRBV4-2
clone_size: many
cdr3_nt: TGTGCCAGCAGCCAAGATTATTGGCGGGGGGGCACTCTAGCCAAAAACATTCAGTACTTC
cdr3_aa: CASSQDYWRGGTLAKNIQYF

d_call: NA
j_call: TRBJ1-1
v_call: TRBV10-3
clone_size: many
cdr3_nt: TGTGCCATCAGCCTGGGGAACACTGAAGCTTTCTTT
cdr3_aa: CAISLGNTEAFF

d_call: TRBD1
j_call: TRBJ2-5
v_call: TRBV28
clone_size: many
cdr3_nt: TGTGCCAGCACCCTACAGGGGGAAGAGACCCAGTACTTC
cdr3_aa: CASTLQGEETQYF

d_call: NA
j_call: TRBJ2-7
v_call: TRBV4-3
clone_size: many
cdr3_nt: TGCGCCAGCAGCCAAGTGGCGGGAACCTACGAGCAGTACTTC
cdr3_aa: CASSQVAGTYEQYF

d_call: NA
j_call: TRBJ2-7
v_call: TRBV6-5
clone_size: many
cdr3_nt: TGTGCCAGCAGCAGAAGTGAAGACGGACCCAACGAGCAGTACTTC
cdr3_aa: CASSRSEDGPNEQYF

d_call: NA
j_call: TRBJ2-7
v_call: TRBV20-1
clone_size: many
cdr3_nt: TGCAGTGCTAGAGATCTCCTCTACAACACCGAGCAGTACTTC
cdr3_aa: CSARDLLYNTEQYF

d_call: NA
j_call: TRBJ1-1
v_call: TRBV9
clone_size: many
cdr3_nt: TGTGCCAGCAGCGTAGCCGAAGGGGTACCTGAAGCTTTCTTT
cdr3_aa: CASSVAEGVPEAFF

d_call: NA
j_call: TRBJ1-4
v_call: TRBV11-1
clone_size: NA
cdr3_nt: TGTGCCAGCAGCTTAGCAGGGGGAGAAAAACTGTTTTTT
cdr3_aa: CASSLAGGEKLFF

d_call: TRBD2
j_call: TRBJ2-7
v_call: TRBV28
clone_size: NA
cdr3_nt: TGTGCCTCTAGAGTTTCGGGGGGCTACGAGCAGTACTTC
cdr3_aa: CASRVSGGYEQYF

d_call: NA
j_call: TRBJ2-2
v_call: TRBV7-9
clone_size: medium-sized
cdr3_nt: TGTGCTCTCAGATCGGGGGCTGGAACCGGGGAGCTGTTTTTT
cdr3_aa: CALRSGAGTGELFF

d_call: TRBD1
j_call: TRBJ1-1
v_call: TRBV28
clone_size: NA
cdr3_nt: TGTGCCAGCAGTGTACCGGACAGGGTAATCACTGAAGCTTTCTTT
cdr3_aa: CASSVPDRVITEAFF

d_call: TRBD2
j_call: TRBJ2-5
v_call: TRBV5-4
clone_size: many
cdr3_nt: TGTGCCAGCAGCTCCGGACTAGCGGGAGGAGAGACCCAGTACTTC
cdr3_aa: CASSSGLAGGETQYF

d_call: NA
j_call: TRBJ1-2
v_call: TRBV18
clone_size: many
cdr3_nt: TGTGCCAGCTCACCAAGGGGCTATGGCTACACCTTC
cdr3_aa: CASSPRGYGYTF

d_call: NA
j_call: TRBJ2-3
v_call: TRBV9
clone_size: many
cdr3_nt: TGTGCCAGCAGCCAAAAGGGCTGGGATACGCAGTATTTT
cdr3_aa: CASSQKGWDTQYF

d_call: TRBD2
j_call: TRBJ2-4
v_call: TRBV12-3/TRBV12-4
clone_size: NA
cdr3_nt: TGTGCCAGCAGTGGGCGGGGGTTAGGTCCTTCGGACATTCAGTACTTC
cdr3_aa: CASSGRGLGPSDIQYF

d_call: NA
j_call: TRBJ2-2
v_call: TRBV5-1
clone_size: many
cdr3_nt: TGCGCCAGCAGCTTGAGCGGAGGGAGAAACACCGGGGAGCTGTTTTTT
cdr3_aa: CASSLSGGRNTGELFF

d_call: NA
j_call: TRBJ2-1
v_call: TRBV4-3
clone_size: once
cdr3_nt: TGCGCCAGCAGCCACCCCAGCCCCCTAGCGAGCTCCTACAATGAGCAGTTCTTC
cdr3_aa: CASSHPSPLASSYNEQFF

d_call: TRBD1
j_call: TRBJ1-4
v_call: TRBV7-9
clone_size: medium-sized
cdr3_nt: TGTGCCAGCAGCCCGGACAGGGCGGTTAATGAAAAACTGTTTTTT
cdr3_aa: CASSPDRAVNEKLFF

d_call: TRBD2
j_call: TRBJ2-3
v_call: TRBV7-2
clone_size: many
cdr3_nt: TGTGCCAGCAGCTTAGCCCCTCCGGGAGGGGGCACAGATACGCAGTATTTT
cdr3_aa: CASSLAPPGGGTDTQYF

d_call: NA
j_call: TRBJ1-2
v_call: TRBV6-1
clone_size: many
cdr3_nt: TGTGCCAGCAGTGAAGAGCCAGTTAACTATGGCTACACCTTC
cdr3_aa: CASSEEPVNYGYTF

d_call: TRBD1
j_call: TRBJ1-6
v_call: TRBV12-3/TRBV12-4
clone_size: many
cdr3_nt: TGTGCCAGCCGGGACAGGGTATCACCCCTCCACTTT
cdr3_aa: CASRDRVSPLHF

d_call: NA
j_call: TRBJ2-3
v_call: TRBV6-5
clone_size: many
cdr3_nt: TGTGCCAGCAGGTTCAACTCGGGGGGCCTAGATACGCAGTATTTT
cdr3_aa: CASRFNSGGLDTQYF

d_call: TRBD1
j_call: TRBJ2-3
v_call: TRBV20-1
clone_size: many
cdr3_nt: TGCAGTGCTAGTGTGCACCCGGGACAGGCGGGGAAAGATACGCAGTATTTT
cdr3_aa: CSASVHPGQAGKDTQYF

d_call: TRBD2
j_call: TRBJ2-2
v_call: TRBV23-1
clone_size: NA
cdr3_nt: TGCGCTCGGCAGGAGCGGGAGAACACCGGGGAGCTGTTTTTT
cdr3_aa: CARQERENTGELFF

d_call: NA
j_call: TRBJ2-3
v_call: TRBV23-1
clone_size: many
cdr3_nt: TGCGCCAGCAGTCAACGGGACAACACAGATACGCAGTATTTT
cdr3_aa: CASSQRDNTDTQYF

d_call: NA
j_call: TRBJ2-3
v_call: TRBV4-3
clone_size: NA
cdr3_nt: TGCGCCAGCAGCCAAGGGGTGCATGGAACAGATACGCAGTATTTT
cdr3_aa: CASSQGVHGTDTQYF

d_call: TRBD2
j_call: TRBJ2-1
v_call: TRBV9
clone_size: many
cdr3_nt: TGTGCCAGCAGCGTAGACCGGGGGGGGTGGGGTGAGCAGTTCTTC
cdr3_aa: CASSVDRGGWGEQFF

d_call: NA
j_call: TRBJ2-2
v_call: TRBV25-1
clone_size: many
cdr3_nt: TGTGCCAGCAGTGAATCGGGGCGCCCCGACGGGAACACCGGGGAGCTGTTTTTT
cdr3_aa: CASSESGRPDGNTGELFF

d_call: NA
j_call: TRBJ1-5
v_call: TRBV12-3/TRBV12-4
clone_size: many
cdr3_nt: TGTGCCAGCAGTTTATCGGGGACAAGCAATCAGCCCCAGCATTTT
cdr3_aa: CASSLSGTSNQPQHF

d_call: NA
j_call: TRBJ1-3
v_call: TRBV20-1
clone_size: many
cdr3_nt: TGCAGTGCTAGAGATAGGACCTCTGGAAACACCATATATTTT
cdr3_aa: CSARDRTSGNTIYF

d_call: NA
j_call: TRBJ2-4
v_call: TRBV6-2/TRBV6-3
clone_size: many
cdr3_nt: TGTGCCAGCGGATTAGCCAAAAACATTCAGTACTTC
cdr3_aa: CASGLAKNIQYF

d_call: NA
j_call: TRBJ1-2
v_call: TRBV5-4
clone_size: NA
cdr3_nt: TGTGCCATGGGCTTGGGGGCCCTCTGTGGCTACACCTTC
cdr3_aa: CAMGLGALCGYTF

d_call: NA
j_call: TRBJ2-6
v_call: TRBV6-1
clone_size: many
cdr3_nt: TGTGCCAGCAGTGAATCAGGTGCTGGGGCCAACGTCCTGACTTTC
cdr3_aa: CASSESGAGANVLTF

d_call: NA
j_call: TRBJ1-2
v_call: TRBV7-9
clone_size: many
cdr3_nt: TGTGCCGGTGACGACCGAAATGGCTACACCTTC
cdr3_aa: CAGDDRNGYTF

d_call: NA
j_call: TRBJ2-5
v_call: TRBV2
clone_size: large
cdr3_nt: TGTGCCAGCAGTGAGGACTACGCACAAGAGACCCAGTACTTC
cdr3_aa: CASSEDYAQETQYF

d_call: TRBD2
j_call: TRBJ2-7
v_call: TRBV5-1
clone_size: NA
cdr3_nt: TGCGCCAGCAGCTTGGCCCCGGCTAGCGGGGGAACCTACGAGCAGTACTTC
cdr3_aa: CASSLAPASGGTYEQYF

d_call: TRBD2
j_call: TRBJ2-1
v_call: TRBV27
clone_size: many
cdr3_nt: TGTGCCAGCAGACCTCTAGCGGGCAATGAGCAGTTCTTC
cdr3_aa: CASRPLAGNEQFF

d_call: NA
j_call: TRBJ2-5
v_call: TRBV6-5
clone_size: many
cdr3_nt: TGTGCCAGCAGTAGGAAAACCGAAGAGACCCAGTACTTC
cdr3_aa: CASSRKTEETQYF

d_call: NA
j_call: TRBJ2-1
v_call: TRBV2
clone_size: many
cdr3_nt: TGTGCCAGCCCAAGTAACAGGGTGTCCCTCAATGAGCAGTTCTTC
cdr3_aa: CASPSNRVSLNEQFF

d_call: NA
j_call: TRBJ2-5
v_call: TRBV4-3
clone_size: hyperexpanded
cdr3_nt: TGCGCCAGCAGCCAAGATCGGGCAGAAGAAGAGACCCAGTACTTC
cdr3_aa: CASSQDRAEEETQYF

d_call: NA
j_call: TRBJ2-5
v_call: TRBV4-2
clone_size: many
cdr3_nt: TGTGCCAGCAGCCAAGCCCCCGCGTTCCAAGAGACCCAGTACTTC
cdr3_aa: CASSQAPAFQETQYF

d_call: NA
j_call: TRBJ1-5
v_call: TRBV18
clone_size: many
cdr3_nt: TGTGCCAGCTCACCACATAGCAATCAGCCCCAGCATTTT
cdr3_aa: CASSPHSNQPQHF

d_call: NA
j_call: TRBJ1-2
v_call: TRBV28
clone_size: many
cdr3_nt: TGTGCCAGCAGTCTTAGACACTATGGCTACACCTTC
cdr3_aa: CASSLRHYGYTF

d_call: TRBD2
j_call: TRBJ2-1
v_call: TRBV3-1
clone_size: few
cdr3_nt: TGTGCCAGCTGCCCCGGGACTAGTGGGGTCTATGAGCAGTTCTTC
cdr3_aa: CASCPGTSGVYEQFF

d_call: NA
j_call: TRBJ2-5
v_call: TRBV20-1
clone_size: many
cdr3_nt: TGCAGTGCTAGAGACGAGACCCAGTACTTC
cdr3_aa: CSARDETQYF